The T cell receptor (beta chain) under discussion was sequenced for a study of shared clonotypes between healthy human individuals. Study-level points and caveats: Non-shared clonotypes were found to have lower generation probabilities than the clonotypes that were shared by all four of the sorted-subset donors.

Measured with immunoSEQ multiplex PCR; TCRdb has only the in-frame clones, and not every one. The data show about 580,000 clones, 98% seen once. The CDR3 runs 20 residues. Per germline, CDR1 LNHDA and CDR2 SQIVND (reference sequence). Trimming removed 6 bases from V and 6 bases from J; junction bases left unmatched: 26. About this clone: The antigen remains unidentified.

The naive CD8 subset, CD45RO-negative cells positively selected for CCR7, excluded terminally differentiated effector memory CD45RA+ cells. The sequenced sample consisted of naive CD8+ T cells sorted from blood. The TCR comes from a man aged 30 to 39 in good health. The chain is built from TRBV19 and TRBJ2-1; the match to TRBD2 covers 7 bases. The CDR3 here is CASSTPRTAGAGTLGNEQFF. Here the CDR3 DNA reads TGTGCCAGTAGCACCCCTCGGACGGCAGGAGCGGGAACCCTGGGCAATGAGCAGTTCTTC.